This T cell receptor beta chain derives from a study of cytotoxic CD8 clonotypes in ibrutinib-treated CLL. Profiling relied on immunoSEQ multiplex PCR, and the TCRdb table lists in-frame clones only, not all of them. The data contain approximately 45,000 clones, roughly 76% of them singletons. The CDR3 contains 14 residues. From germline, CDR1 is SNHLY and CDR2 FYNNEI. The V end lost 10 bases, the J end lost 4 bases, and 17 bases lay between the germline ends. Here the sequenced sample was PBMCs, taken after 12 months of ibrutinib treatment. The TCR comes from a human donor with chronic lymphocytic leukemia. The rearrangement joins TRBV2 to TRBJ2-4; D is undetermined. The CDR3 loop is CATLGWGMKNIQYF. CDR3 nucleotide sequence: TGTGCCACCCTCGGGTGGGGAATGAAAAACATTCAGTACTTC.